Below are 3 T cell receptor beta chains sequenced from a single sample in a study of CD8 T cells in ankylosing spondylitis. MiXCR, applied by TCRdb to the 5' RACE reads, yields one record per CDR3 protein. The sample lists about 280,000 distinct CDR3 sequences; 20% were seen once. Sequenced material: blood, either unsorted or a sorted T cell fraction (not recorded which). These receptors were collected from a male donor with ankylosing spondylitis or in good health (not recorded which).

This clonotype was found a few times. For the CDR3, the DNA is TGTGCCAGCAGCTTAGAGAGGGTCTACACCGGGGAGCTGTTTTTT. Its translation: CASSLERVYTGELFF. The rearrangement links TRBV11-2 to TRBJ2-2; D may be TRBD2 (5 bases). Germline V gene sequence: CDR1 SGHAT, CDR2 FQNNGV. This CDR3 region has 15 residues. V gave up 0 bases and J gave up 3 bases, with 8 bases separating them.

This clonotype was observed a few times. The chain is built from TRBV7-9 and TRBJ2-2; no firm D call. The V end lost 0 bases, the J end lost 7 bases, and 12 bases lay between the germline ends. Germline CDR1 reads SEHNR; CDR2 reads FQNEAQ (reference sequence). The CDR3 spans 15 residues. The CDR3 sequence is CASSLAEKGSGELFF. The CDR3 coding sequence is TGTGCCAGCAGCTTAGCGGAAAAGGGAAGCGGGGAGCTGTTTTTT.

V is TRBV18 and J is TRBJ2-4; tentatively, D is TRBD1 (6 bases). The V gene's germline CDR1 is KGHSH and CDR2 LQKENI. The germline V and J ends were trimmed by 8 bases and 7 bases, with 15 bases remaining between them. The CDR3 has 13 amino acids. The DNA for the CDR3 is TGTGCCAGCGAGGGGGATCAAGGCAACATTCAGTACTTC. Protein sequence: CASEGDQGNIQYF.